This TCR beta chain was profiled in a study of human T cells and chemical hapten exposure. MiXCR, run by TCRdb on the RACE reads, gives a single entry per CDR3 protein. Among under 90,000 distinct CDR3 sequences listed, about 8.9% were seen once. Time point denoted: pre-sensitization, week 0. Treatment defined: therapeutic diphenylcyclopropenone sensitization with weekly scalp DPC. This clonotype was seen repeatedly, ten times or more. This CDR3 comprises 16 residues. Germline CDR1 and CDR2: LGHDT and YNNKEL (reference sequence). With V trimmed by 2 bases and J by 5 bases, 5 bases remained unmatched. The TCR sequence derives from a woman in her 40s with alopecia areata. Some clones in this sample may be carry-over from other donors' samples. This chain connects TRBV3-1 to TRBJ1-4, with 10 bases matching TRBD1. The source material was whole blood, sampled in connection with sensitization to the hapten diphenylcyclopropenone (DPC). The CDR3 loop is CASSQTPGQGNEKLFF. The CDR3 DNA sequence: TGTGCCAGCAGCCAAACGCCGGGACAGGGGAATGAAAAACTGTTTTTT.